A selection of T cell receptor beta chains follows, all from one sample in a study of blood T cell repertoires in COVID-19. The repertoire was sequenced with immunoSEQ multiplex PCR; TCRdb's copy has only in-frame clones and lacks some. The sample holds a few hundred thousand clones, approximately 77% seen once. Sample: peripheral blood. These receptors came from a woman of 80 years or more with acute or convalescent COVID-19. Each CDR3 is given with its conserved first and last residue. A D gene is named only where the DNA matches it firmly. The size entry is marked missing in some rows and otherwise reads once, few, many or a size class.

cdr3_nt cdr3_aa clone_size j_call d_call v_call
TGTGCCAGCGGTACCGGGACTAGGACCGGGGAGCTGTTTTTT CASGTGTRTGELFF . TRBJ2-2 TRBD2 TRBV3-1/TRBV3-2
TGTGCCAGCAGCCTAATGACAGGGGAGGCGGGAAAACTGTTTTTT CASSLMTGEAGKLFF . TRBJ1-4 TRBD1 TRBV2
TGTGCCAGTAAACGGGACAGTGGACCCAATGAGGGGGCCAACGTCCTGACTTTC CASKRDSGPNEGANVLTF . TRBJ2-6 TRBD1 TRBV19
TGCGCCAGCAGCACCGCGGTTGGCGAGACCCAGTACTTC CASSTAVGETQYF . TRBJ2-5 . TRBV5-1
TGTGCCAGCAGGATGACAGCCTTCGAGAACACTGAAGCTTTCTTT CASRMTAFENTEAFF . TRBJ1-1 . TRBV25-1
TGTGCCAGCAGCGTGTTACCGGGAGAGCTGTTTTTT CASSVLPGELFF . TRBJ2-2 . TRBV2
TGTGCCAGCAGTTTGGGGGCAGGGAGTGGACACGGGGAGCTGTTTTTT CASSLGAGSGHGELFF once TRBJ2-2 . TRBV28
TGCGCCAGCAGGAGAGACAGGGCGAGCAATTCACCCCTCCACTTT CASRRDRASNSPLHF once TRBJ1-6 TRBD1 TRBV10-1
TGTGCCAGCAGCCCCGGGACAGGCCACCGGACTTACACAGATACGCAGTATTTT CASSPGTGHRTYTDTQYF . TRBJ2-3 TRBD1 TRBV5-4
TGTGCCAGTAGTCCCTCCTGGACAGGGTATGAAAAACTGTTTTTT CASSPSWTGYEKLFF . TRBJ1-4 TRBD1 TRBV19
TGTGCCAGTAGTCCGGACAGCGGGATGAACACTGAAGCTTTCTTT CASSPDSGMNTEAFF . TRBJ1-1 . TRBV19
TGTGCCAGCAGTCCAACCGCTACAGGGGGCGTTGGAATTTACACCTTC CASSPTATGGVGIYTF . TRBJ1-2 TRBD1 TRBV27
TGTGCCAGCAGCCCCGGACATGTTGCTGGCTACACCTTC CASSPGHVAGYTF . TRBJ1-2 . TRBV21-1
TGTGCCAGTAGTATAGTTTCGGGACAGGGGATTAATGAGCAGTTCTTC CASSIVSGQGINEQFF . TRBJ2-1 TRBD1 TRBV19
TGTGCCAGCAGTTTAATTAACAGCTACACTGAAGCTTTCTTT CASSLINSYTEAFF . TRBJ1-1 . TRBV27
TGTGCCAGCAGCCAGTGGGGCGGGGGCACAGATACGCAGTATTTT CASSQWGGGTDTQYF . TRBJ2-3 . TRBV4-2
TGTGCAAGTCGCTTAGTTTTAATTTGGCTTGGACAGAACACTGAAGCTTTCTTT CASRLVLIWLGQNTEAFF . TRBJ1-1 . TRBV12-2
TGCGCCAGCAGCGAGGATGGGACAGGGTTCTATGGCTACACCTTC CASSEDGTGFYGYTF . TRBJ1-2 TRBD1 TRBV5-1
TGTGCCAGCAGCTTCCCCTCCCGGGGGAGCGATGAGCAGTTCTTC CASSFPSRGSDEQFF . TRBJ2-1 . TRBV5-6
TGCAGTGCTAGTTGGCAGGGTCGGTTCTATGGCTACACCTTC CSASWQGRFYGYTF . TRBJ1-2 . TRBV20-1
TGTGCCAGCAGGATGTTAGGGACAGGCAATCAGCCCCAGCATTTT CASRMLGTGNQPQHF . TRBJ1-5 TRBD1 TRBV5-8
TGTGCCAGCTCCCCGGACAATAACTATGGCTACACCTTC CASSPDNNYGYTF once TRBJ1-2 . TRBV18
TGCAGCGTCGCCGAGCTTGGAAACACCATATATTTT CSVAELGNTIYF few TRBJ1-3 . TRBV29-1
TGTGCCAGCAGACCTAACCCGGGGTTGGGTGAGCAGTTCTTC CASRPNPGLGEQFF . TRBJ2-1 . TRBV27
TGTGCCAGCAGCCCGGGCGGGGCCTCTCAGCCCCAGCATTTT CASSPGGASQPQHF . TRBJ1-5 . TRBV28
TGTGCCAGCTCACGAGGGACAGGGGAGTCACCCCTCCACTTT CASSRGTGESPLHF . TRBJ1-6 TRBD1 TRBV18
TGTGCCAGCAGCCCTCCGGGACTGATGAACACTGAAGCTTTCTTT CASSPPGLMNTEAFF . TRBJ1-1 . TRBV11-2
TGTGCCATCAGTGAGGGGCTAGCGGGGGGAATTGAGCAGTTCTTC CAISEGLAGGIEQFF once TRBJ2-1 TRBD2 TRBV10-3
TGTGCCAGCTCACCAACCCAACCAAGGACAGCCGGGAAGACCGGGGAGCTGTTTTTT CASSPTQPRTAGKTGELFF . TRBJ2-2 . TRBV18